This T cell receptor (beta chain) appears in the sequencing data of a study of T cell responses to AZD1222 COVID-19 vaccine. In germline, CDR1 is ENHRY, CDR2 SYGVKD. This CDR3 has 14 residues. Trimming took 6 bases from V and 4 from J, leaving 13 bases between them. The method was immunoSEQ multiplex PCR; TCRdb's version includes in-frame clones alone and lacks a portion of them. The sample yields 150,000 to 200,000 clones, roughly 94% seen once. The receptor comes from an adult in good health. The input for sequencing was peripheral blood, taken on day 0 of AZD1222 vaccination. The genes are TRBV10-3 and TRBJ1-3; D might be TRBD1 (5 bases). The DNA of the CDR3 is TGTGCCATCAGGATGGGGGGTAACGGAAACACCATATATTTT. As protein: CAIRMGGNGNTIYF.